This T cell receptor (beta chain) was identified in a study of blood T cell repertoires in COVID-19. In the study overall: Spain, Italy and the United States supplied samples that represented acute and convalescent COVID-19. PBMCs, B-cell-depleted T cells, or T cells were the source of the cDNA or gDNA that made up the material.

Authors' data handling: Cell counts per sample came from amplifying reference gene primers. Generated by immunoSEQ multiplex PCR, the TCRdb table keeps only in-frame clones and is missing some. The DNA gave D and trimming, while V, J and clone size come from that table. The sample lists roughly 30,000 clones; 90% were seen once. In germline, CDR1 is KGHDR, CDR2 SFDVKD. CDR3 length equals 16 residues. The ends were cut back, 7 bases at V and 5 bases at J, with 22 bases in the middle. This TCR came from a man in his 60s with active COVID-19. This chain links TRBV24-1 with TRBJ2-5; possibly TRBD2 for D (5 bases). The sequenced material came from peripheral blood. The CDR3 is CATSSDEGAPGETQYF. The CDR3 DNA sequence: TGTGCCACCAGCTCTGATGAGGGAGCGCCGGGGGAGACCCAGTACTTC.